Presented here are 17 T cell receptor beta chains from one specimen sequenced in a study of shared clonotypes between healthy human individuals. Method: immunoSEQ multiplex PCR; TCRdb's copy keeps in-frame clones and lacks some. The sample records a few million clones, approximately 94% being singletons. Sequencing was done on a sample of naive CD4+ T cells sorted from blood. Subset reported: CD45RA+ positively selected. Every receptor here comes from a man between 18 and 29 years old in good health.

The chain joins TRBV9 to TRBJ2-2; D not resolved. The CDR3 consists of 13 residues. Germline lookup yields CDR1 SGDLS and CDR2 YYNGEE. Deletions cut 5 bases from V and 2 bases from J, with 7 bases between. CDR3 in DNA: TGTGCCAGCAGTAGAGGAAACACCGGGGAGCTGTTTTTT. Its protein is CASSRGNTGELFF.

This clone was seen a single time. This chain uses TRBV11-2 with TRBJ2-7, with D tentatively TRBD1 (6 bases). CDR3 length equals 15 residues. The V and J ends lost 0 bases and 1 base respectively, with 10 bases between them. Germline lookup yields CDR1 SGHAT and CDR2 FQNNGV. Here the CDR3 reads CASSLEAGASYEQYF. Here the CDR3 DNA reads TGTGCCAGCAGCTTAGAGGCAGGGGCATCCTACGAGCAGTACTTC.

The rearrangement uses TRBV25-1 and TRBJ2-3; D gene unclear. Germline V gives CDR1 MGHDK, CDR2 SYGVNS. V lost 4 bases, J lost 4 bases, and 6 bases lay in between. The CDR3 consists of 12 residues. The CDR3 loop is CASSATADTQYF. The DNA for the CDR3 is TGTGCCAGCAGTGCCACAGCAGATACGCAGTATTTT.

The V call is TRBV27, the J call TRBJ2-1; 13 nucleotides match TRBD2. The germline CDR1 and CDR2 sequences are MNHEY and SMNVEV (reference sequence). The CDR3 runs to 17 residues. Unmatched junction bases numbered 10, after V lost 4 bases and J lost 7 bases. The CDR3, as DNA: TGTGCCAGCAGTTCTCCAAAGACTAGCGGGGGGCCGAATGAGCAGTTCTTC. It specifies CASSSPKTSGGPNEQFF.

The genes are TRBV28 and TRBJ2-7; 10 bases fit TRBD2. The length of the CDR3 is 19 residues. Losses at the gene ends were 0 bases for V and 2 bases for J; bases not matched to a gene: 13. The germline gives CDR1 MDHEN, CDR2 SYDVKM. Here the CDR3 reads CASSLWGSGGLKDAYEQYF. The CDR3 DNA follows: TGTGCCAGCAGTTTATGGGGTAGCGGGGGGCTTAAAGATGCCTACGAGCAGTACTTC.

This chain joins TRBV10-2 and TRBJ2-2; D remains unclear. The CDR3 has 15 residues. Trimming cost V 4 bases and J 0 bases, with 9 bases left between them. The germline V gene encodes CDR1 WSHSY and CDR2 SAAADI. The CDR3 DNA reads TGCGCCAGCAGTGTTGGGCAGCCGAACACCGGGGAGCTGTTTTTT. Its translation: CASSVGQPNTGELFF.

V gene TRBV5-4 combines with J gene TRBJ2-7; D is unresolved. Between the trimmed V and J ends, which lost 4 bases and 1 base, there was a span of 6 bases. The germline V gene encodes CDR1 SGHNT and CDR2 YYREEE (reference sequence). This CDR3 has 12 residues. CDR3 sequence reads: CASSLQSYEQYF. CDR3 nucleotide sequence: TGTGCCAGCAGCCTCCAATCCTACGAGCAGTACTTC.

The J gene is TRBJ2-2, the V gene TRBV5-1; maybe TRBD1 (5 bases). CDR1 is SGHRS and CDR2 is YFSETQ in the germline V gene. The germline V and J ends were trimmed by 1 base and 4 bases, with 11 bases remaining between them. The CDR3 length is 15 residues. In DNA form, the CDR3 reads TGCGCCAGCAGCTTGTTAGGGGTGAGCACCGGGGAGCTGTTTTTT. This sequence encodes CASSLLGVSTGELFF.

Concerning this clone: The same CDR3 can be traced to other DNA sequences in this sample. V and J are TRBV19 and TRBJ1-3; D unresolved. CDR3 length equals 12 residues. Germline values: CDR1 LNHDA, CDR2 SQIVND (reference sequence). Trimming took off 4 bases at V and 1 base at J, with 2 bases between the two ends. CDR3 residues: CASSTSGNTIYF. CDR3 nucleotides: TGTGCCAGTAGTACTTCTGGAAACACCATATATTTT.

The rearrangement uses TRBV7-9 and TRBJ2-7, with D maybe TRBD2 (5 bases). The CDR3 runs 14 residues. V was trimmed by 5 bases and J by 6 bases, leaving 17 bases between them. The germline CDR1 and CDR2 sequences are SEHNR and FQNEAQ (reference sequence). In DNA, the CDR3 is TGTGCCAGCAGCCCACAACTAGGTCCCGGCGAGCAGTACTTC. This codes for CASSPQLGPGEQYF.

The chain has TRBV28 and TRBJ1-2; maybe TRBD1 (5 bases). The CDR3 runs 15 residues. Germline V CDR1 and CDR2: MDHEN, SYDVKM. With 6 bases removed from V and 7 bases from J, the gap between germline ends came to 21 bases. The CDR3 DNA reads as TGTGCCAGCAGCAAGTCGGGACCTCTGAAGGGTGGCTACACCTTC. This gives the protein CASSKSGPLKGGYTF.

This chain links TRBV18 with TRBJ2-5; TRBD2 aligns across 7 bases. The V gene end was trimmed by 3 bases and the J gene end by 5 bases; junction bases not matched to a gene: 6. From germline, CDR1 is KGHSH and CDR2 LQKENI. The length of the CDR3 is 14 residues. This chain's CDR3 is CASSPGGNYETQYF. CDR3 in DNA: TGTGCCAGCTCACCGGGGGGGAACTATGAGACCCAGTACTTC.

V gene TRBV10-3 combines with J gene TRBJ2-7; 11 bases are shared with TRBD2. CDR3 size: 14 residues. CDR1 and CDR2 (germline): ENHRY, SYGVKD. J gave up 3 bases and V 7 bases, and 5 bases lay outside the gene matches. The CDR3 reads CAITPGTSGYEQYF. CDR3 coding DNA: TGTGCCATCACTCCCGGGACTAGCGGCTACGAGCAGTACTTC.

The chain combines TRBV4-3 with TRBJ2-5; D is possibly TRBD1 or TRBD2 (5 bases each). Trimming removed 1 base from V and 4 bases from J, with 16 bases in between. CDR1 and CDR2 from the germline V gene are LGHNA and YSLEER. The CDR3 has 16 amino acids. The DNA of the CDR3 is TGCGCCAGCAGCCAAGGACCATTAGCGAGGGGAGAGACCCAGTACTTC. Residues: CASSQGPLARGETQYF.

This chain joins TRBV10-3 and TRBJ2-5; D remains unclear. Germline V lookup: CDR1 ENHRY, CDR2 SYGVKD. Deletions cut 5 bases from V and 5 bases from J, with 9 bases between. The CDR3 has 12 amino acids. CDR3 residues: CAISLNGETQYF. The CDR3 region has the DNA TGTGCCATCAGTCTAAACGGGGAGACCCAGTACTTC.

The V gene is TRBV29-1, the J gene TRBJ2-5, with 8 bases lining up with TRBD2. J lost 4 bases, V lost 4 bases, and 8 bases had no gene match. The CDR3 is 14 residues long. CDR1 SQVTM and CDR2 ANQGSEA come from the germline V gene. Here the CDR3 reads CSVAGSGSLETQYF. The CDR3 bases are TGCAGCGTTGCGGGCAGCGGGAGTTTAGAGACCCAGTACTTC.

The chain is built from TRBV10-2 and TRBJ2-2; no reliable D call. This CDR3 has 13 residues. Germline CDR1 reads WSHSY; CDR2 reads SAAADI. V lost 6 bases to trimming and J lost 0 bases, with 5 bases between them. This CDR3 reads CASRNTNTGELFF. The CDR3 region has the DNA TGCGCCAGCAGAAACACGAACACCGGGGAGCTGTTTTTT.